This TCR beta chain comes out of a study of CXCR3-negative and CXCR3-positive naive CD8 T cells (dated by TCRdb to between 2019 and 2020). At the level of the whole study: In total, some 140 million TRB reads were obtained, which works out to roughly 1.5 +/- 0.3 million reads per library. The TRBV-TRBJ cluster analysis covered naive subsets from about 5 donors and memory cells from 3 donors. Diversity and physicochemical repertoire analyses covered roughly eleven donors pooled from two independent experiments.

With regard to this clonotype: The antigen it recognizes is unknown.

Broader findings and caveats from the paper: Compared with CXCR3-negative naive cells, CXCR3-positive naive cells had TRB CDR3s with higher hydrophobicity (lower Kidera factor 4), lower energy, and higher strength and volume indices. Within the same donor, TRBV-TRBJ usage looked similar between naive CXCR3-negative and CXCR3-positive cells, but memory cells had distinct patterns. Because surface CD5, which is linked to self-reactivity in mice, was comparable between the naive subsets, TCR interaction strength was also inferred from the physicochemical properties of TRB CDR3s. Both naive subsets had comparably high repertoire diversity, while memory CD8+ T cells had much lower repertoire diversity. Freshly isolated PBMCs were used for most assays because CXCR3 expression went down partially after cryopreservation.

From cysteine to phenylalanine, the CDR3 is 16 amino acids long. The DNA is not on file. The CDR1 and CDR2 encoded by the germline V gene (reference sequence) are LNHNV and YYDKDF. For every CD8+ T cell subset, fewer than 350,000 cells were flow-sorted straight into RLT lysis buffer, and each subset was sorted in triplicate. To keep memory contaminants out, a stringent definition of naive CD8+ T cells was applied: CD45RO-CCR7+CD27+CD95-. Peripheral blood mononuclear cells were isolated from buffy coats by standard density gradient centrifugation. Naive CXCR3-negative and CXCR3-positive CD8+ T cells were flow-sorted on a FACSAria III. Total RNA was extracted from sorted cells using an RNeasy Mini Kit. Sequencing was performed on a NextSeq 550. The Human TCR Profiling Kit (MiLaboratory) was used to make UMI-labeled 5' RACE TRB cDNA libraries. The full amount of extracted RNA was used for cDNA synthesis, and the full amount of resulting cDNA was used for PCR amplification. Libraries were prepared in parallel with an identical number of PCR cycles. The authors' analysis ran thus. With a requirement of at least two reads per UMI, MIGEC and MiXCR extracted about 50,000 +/- 10,000 unique UMI-labeled TRB cDNA molecules per library. Each library averaged about 37,000 +/- 9,700 functional in-frame TRB CDR3 nucleotide clonotypes without stop codons. After downsampling to 5000 UMI-labeled TRB molecules per sample, diversity metrics such as normalized Shannon-Wiener and Chao1 were calculated in VDJtools. VDJtools computed clonotype-size-weighted physicochemical properties of the central five CDR3 residues: interaction energy, strength, volume and Kidera factor 4. The reads underwent TCRdb reprocessing, giving one record for each CDR3 protein sequence and no DNA. V and J calls and clone size were set by TCRdb, not the authors. The sample's clone listing holds around 63,000 distinct CDR3 sequences. Clones ranked in the top ten supply 4.8% of the sample.

This TCR came from a human donor in good health. Some clones in this sample may be carry-over from other donors' samples. The rearranged segments are TRBV15 and TRBJ2-2; the D call from TCRdb, TRBD2, cannot be confirmed without DNA. The source material was naive CXCR3+ CD8+ T cells from blood. The sample's cell subset or site label is to be understood as: CD45RO-CCR7+CD27+CD95- naive CD8+ T cells expressing CXCR3 (TNR3+). The CDR3 reads CATRELGPSNTGELFF.